Listed below are T cell receptor beta chains from one sample, sequenced in a study of T-cell memory formation after mild COVID-19. TCRdb redid the calling of the 5' RACE reads with MiXCR, one entry per CDR3 protein. This table holds hundreds of thousands of distinct CDR3 sequences, 20% to 30% found once. The sequenced sample was PBMCs or a T cell subset sorted from them (not recorded which). The source is an adult woman who had mild COVID-19 (a few samples of this study predate the infection). Cell type and time point are not known. Both conserved end residues are trimmed from each CDR3. The size entry is marked missing in some rows and otherwise reads once, few, many or a size class.

clone size: few; V gene: TRBV12-5; CDR3 protein: ASAPGTASTDTQY
clone size: few; V gene: TRBV7-9; CDR3 protein: ASSPNKDEQY
clone size: NA; V gene: TRBV7-8; CDR3 protein: ASSSTGANYGYT
clone size: few; V gene: TRBV6-4; CDR3 protein: ASSGLAGGNTGELF
clone size: few; V gene: TRBV6-1; CDR3 protein: ASSSESSTGELF
clone size: few; V gene: TRBV5-1; CDR3 protein: ASSSQLQGKAGNTIY
clone size: few; V gene: TRBV20-1; CDR3 protein: SARPGTDYNEQF
clone size: NA; V gene: TRBV5-1; CDR3 protein: ASSLTTGTVNTEAF
clone size: few; V gene: TRBV4-1; CDR3 protein: ASSQERITEAF
clone size: few; V gene: TRBV12-3/TRBV12-4; CDR3 protein: ASKWGGGTDTQY
clone size: NA; V gene: TRBV5-1; CDR3 protein: ASSLEGTALAGEQF
clone size: many; V gene: TRBV6-1; CDR3 protein: ASSEVIAGGPADTQY
clone size: few; V gene: TRBV10-3; CDR3 protein: AISDRTAAYEQY
clone size: many; V gene: TRBV12-3/TRBV12-4; CDR3 protein: ASSVRDRGGNEQF
clone size: NA; V gene: TRBV7-9; CDR3 protein: ASSLLGQRIYGYT
clone size: NA; V gene: TRBV5-6; CDR3 protein: ASSLIIQGSYGYT
clone size: few; V gene: TRBV4-1; CDR3 protein: ASSQARGIDYEQY
clone size: NA; V gene: TRBV29-1; CDR3 protein: SALSEGANYGYT
clone size: few; V gene: TRBV6-2/TRBV6-3; CDR3 protein: ASPRGDRGYEQY
clone size: NA; V gene: TRBV7-3; CDR3 protein: ASSLGLSGPSNEQF
clone size: few; V gene: TRBV5-1; CDR3 protein: ASSLEGQPNTGELF